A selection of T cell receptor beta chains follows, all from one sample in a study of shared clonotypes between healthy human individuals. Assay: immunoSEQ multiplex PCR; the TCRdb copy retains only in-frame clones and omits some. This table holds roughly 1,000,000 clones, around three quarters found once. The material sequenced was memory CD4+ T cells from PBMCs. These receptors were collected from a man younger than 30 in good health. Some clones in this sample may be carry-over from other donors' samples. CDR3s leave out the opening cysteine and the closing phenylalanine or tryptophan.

AWSGQGTDTQY,TRBV30,TRBJ2-3
ASSEKASGQGKREQY,TRBV6-1,TRBJ2-7
ASSTRLAGGGDEQF,TRBV5-4,TRBJ2-1
ASSILVTDTQY,TRBV6-1,TRBJ2-3
AWDQNEAF,TRBV30,TRBJ1-1
ASSSEQETQY,TRBV11-2,TRBJ2-5
ASSHPTGGSGTGELF,TRBV4-1,TRBJ2-2
ASSQDPAGGYNEQF,TRBV4-2,TRBJ2-1
ASKRRRNTEAF,TRBV6-5,TRBJ1-1
ASSHSTGDYWEQY,TRBV5-6,TRBJ2-7
ASRLSVSNEKLF,TRBV28,TRBJ1-4
SVWRGEETQY,TRBV29-1,TRBJ2-5
ASSSQRYQPQH,TRBV28,TRBJ1-5
ASSLTENYGYT,TRBV6-5,TRBJ1-2
SVVAGGSYEQY,TRBV29-1,TRBJ2-7
ASTVLVPGELF,TRBV6-1,TRBJ2-2
ASSLGAQGNNEQF,TRBV5-1,TRBJ2-1
ASRKTGNENQPQH,TRBV6-1,TRBJ1-5
ASNTMRGGVNGYT,TRBV11-2,TRBJ1-2
ASSESRGRAEAF,TRBV10-1,TRBJ1-1
ASSLFGASGRAGYNEQF,TRBV5-6,TRBJ2-1
ASSQDWGVGQPQH,TRBV4-3,TRBJ1-5
ASSPLGGRGDTQY,TRBV7-8,TRBJ2-3
ASSLAGIGNQPQH,TRBV7-2,TRBJ1-5
ASSQESRGTQY,TRBV14,TRBJ2-5
ASSLYVSRGFSYEQY,TRBV7-3,TRBJ2-7
ASTGRGRGYGYT,TRBV27,TRBJ1-2
ASSLMGGYEQF,TRBV5-1,TRBJ2-1
ASSLNGGTAYGYT,TRBV7-9,TRBJ1-2
ASSLALAYNEQF,TRBV7-8,TRBJ2-1
ASRPTSGRFITGELF,TRBV27,TRBJ2-2
ASSLYRAPIQY,TRBV5-4,TRBJ2-4
ASSLVSGGRAKNIQY,TRBV7-2,TRBJ2-4
ASADGLAGDDEQF,TRBV6-4,TRBJ2-1
ATSRGTSGYSYEQY,TRBV15,TRBJ2-7
ASSYMRNQPQH,TRBV11-2,TRBJ1-5
ASSTNGISGSAYEQY,TRBV27,TRBJ2-7
ASSVARGETQY,TRBV9,TRBJ2-5
ASSTEGHTGELF,TRBV9,TRBJ2-2
ASSPQYEQY,TRBV2,TRBJ2-7
ASSLQTGVNTEAF,TRBV18,TRBJ1-1
ASSRGTFEVETQY,TRBV5-1,TRBJ2-5
ASSSERLAGDYSTDTQY,TRBV7-7,TRBJ2-3
AVGIKGGRETQY,TRBV6-1,TRBJ2-5
ASSPRRREWETQY,TRBV27,TRBJ2-5